This T cell receptor beta chain was identified in a study of cytomegalovirus exposure and HLA in healthy donors (dated by TCRdb to about 2017). As for the study more broadly: An earlier analysis of 587 of the donors reported over 250 Gb of sequence data and 95 million to 140 million unique TCR beta sequences obtained from about 170 million T cells. On average, about 200,000 unique TCR beta nucleotide sequences were sequenced per donor among several hundred genotyped donors of the cohort, with about 19% of those sequences being non-productive. The number of donors typed differed by locus, with 629-630 for A, B, C, DRB1 and DQB1, roughly 550 for DQA1, about 610 for DPA1, and some 440 for DPB1. Along with the roughly 700-subject first cohort, a separate validation cohort of over a hundred different subjects was used. Rather than using new phenotypic data, the later analysis identified candidate immune exposures from TCR beta sequences and from how often those sequences occurred across donors. Among the approximately 400 genotyped donors, under 90% belonged to the genetic ancestry cluster associated with self-reported Caucasian donors. Using immunosequencing, the study profiled T cell repertoires from 640 or so subjects and related those repertoires to cytomegalovirus serostatus. An early release covering over 500 HLA-typed donors comprised 250 to 350 gigabases of sequencing data and roughly 86 million unique TCR sequences. In a later genetic analysis, genome-wide SNP genotypes for about 60% of the 666 donors were used, and that subset was treated as a discovery cohort. To predict cytomegalovirus infection status, the study combined high-throughput TCR immunosequencing, statistical association of individual TCRs with disease status, and machine learning. Both class I and class II loci were covered by HLA typing, at four-digit resolution. In a later analysis, previously published TCR beta repertoires from fewer than 750 donors were re-analyzed and high-resolution HLA genotyping was added so that TCR occurrence patterns could be studied. An earlier analysis of 450 to 750 of the donors used high-throughput TCR beta sequencing to judge whether each TCR beta V gene segment behaved as functional or pseudogenic. Alongside the repertoire data, information on donor age, sex, ethnicity and CMV serostatus was compiled. The study aimed to test whether signatures of past pathogen exposure could be identified by cataloging public T cell receptors. Roughly five DR-DQ haplotypes were handled as single units for association and clustering, since linkage in the cohort was strong. Every repertoire in the discovery cohort had been generated on one and the same sequencing platform. The research as a whole found: The study gave a list of some 150 TCR beta chains associated with cytomegalovirus. Compared with equally common non-associated chains, HLA-associated TCR beta chains in a later analysis were more clonally expanded and had lower generation probabilities. Immune exposure information for the cohort was limited to CMV serostatus. Assigning TCR associations to individual alleles was difficult when HLA alleles, especially DR and DQ, strongly co-occurred. Correlated functional status among segregating V segments might reflect linkage disequilibrium, but an unknown experimental factor could not be ruled out. At a false discovery rate of 0.05, a later analysis linked 15,000 to 20,000 TCR beta sequences to specific HLA alleles. Because counts were too low, some 17 rarely observed V segments, including chromosome 9 orphons, were excluded from the earlier analysis of 587 of the donors. Roughly uniform sequencing depth across donors was assumed in presence/absence analyses, although this assumption may not hold. In a later analysis, the rate of TCR association differed among HLA loci, with DRB1 alleles having the most associated TCRs and HLA-C alleles having the fewest. A further reported finding was that TCR beta sequences accurately predicted the HLA-A and HLA-B alleles for most subjects in the first cohort. A cluster of highly shared sequence variants was judged likely to be a technical artifact of the sequencing pipeline. In a later analysis, most CMV-associated TCR beta chains were found to appear HLA-restricted, with HLA associations seemingly driven largely by CMV exposure. In this cohort, only TCR beta chains were sequenced, and detectable features were limited by the absence of alpha or paired-chain data. A later genetic analysis reported fewer N-insertions in productive TCRs among donors in an Asian-associated ancestry cluster than the roughly 700-donor mean. An earlier analysis of approximately 570 of the donors showed that most TCR beta V segments appeared in productive rearrangements either about 87% or about 30% of the time, which broadly matched IMGT annotations. In a later genetic analysis, a missense DCLRE1C variant was associated with V-gene and J-gene trimming of TCR beta chains, and the association was replicated in an independent cohort. According to a later analysis, parvovirus B19, influenza, CMV and Epstein-Barr virus appeared linked to several top co-occurrence clusters. Cytomegalovirus status was reported to be diagnosed by the classifier with high specificity and sensitivity in both the original and validation cohorts. While some public TCRs were present in many individuals, most TCR sequences turned up only very rarely across donors. It was suggested by the authors that the approach could potentially be generalized to other disease states and immunological phenotypes. HLA typing was unavailable for some donors at each locus, so association tests used only the typed subset. In vitro tests confirmed that a few of the cytomegalovirus-associated TCR beta chains recognize cytomegalovirus antigens.

Note on this clone: Its antigen has not been determined. Base-call qualities are not available, and no considerably larger clone is one nucleotide away.

The cohort comprised around 700 healthy bone marrow donors. At the time of sampling, every cohort member was nominally healthy, though immune exposures that went unrecorded were likely present. The donor was CMV seronegative and was included in the group of a few hundred seronegative cohort members. A peripheral blood sample was provided by each donor, and peripheral blood mononuclear cells were used for TCR beta sequencing. The Qiagen DNeasy Blood Extraction Kit was used to extract genomic DNA from the blood cell samples. Library method: the immunoSEQ multiplex PCR assay. The multiplex PCR relied on a mix of 60 forward primers for TCR Vbeta segments and 13 reverse primers for TCR Jbeta segments. Amplification of the CDR3 region of rearranged TCR beta genes was performed with a multiplex PCR assay on genomic DNA. The Illumina HiSeq System was used to sequence the amplified TCR beta libraries as 87-base-pair reads. As for how the authors treated the data: A later analysis counted approximately 76 million unique TCR beta chains across the 650 to 800 repertoires, and 10 million to 12 million of these chains were shared by at least two donors. Raw reads were error-corrected and collapsed into unique sequences by a nearest-neighbor algorithm in which closely related sequences were merged to remove PCR and sequencing errors. CDR3 sequences were aligned to IMGT reference sequences to assign V, D and J gene segments. For a sequence to be retained, at least a six-nucleotide match to both a V gene segment and a J gene segment was required. A rearrangement was called productive if the CDR3 had no stop codons and remained in frame with V and J, and every other rearrangement was called non-productive. Following IMGT convention, CDR3 was defined as the stretch from the second conserved V-encoded cysteine to the conserved J-encoded phenylalanine. In an earlier analysis of around 570 of the donors, sequences lacking an unambiguous match to a single V gene segment were excluded. In an earlier analysis of 450 to 750 of the donors, a V segment was called functional when productive rearrangements were above 56.7%, and segregating when the standard deviation between donors exceeded 5%. A statistical classification framework was built to diagnose cytomegalovirus status from the catalog of TCR beta chain sequences. In a later analysis, V and J genes were assigned by comparing TCR nucleotide sequences against IMGT/GENE-DB human TR gene sequences. Using the TCRdist pipeline, a later analysis assigned CDR3 sequences along with most-parsimonious VDJ recombination scenarios. In a later analysis, every TCR beta chain was defined by the combination of its CDR3 amino acid sequence and its V-gene family, and reads without a unique V-gene family were dropped. A later analysis removed 592 highly shared, low-generation-probability nucleotide sequences to deal with suspected cross-contamination and a sequencing artifact. For each public chain, a later analysis derived a clonal expansion index from normalized ranks of inferred template counts within each repertoire. A later analysis computed generation probabilities with a VDJ recombination model fitted to out-of-frame rearrangements, and checked the results against IGoR. In a later analysis, TCR-TCR, TCR-HLA and TCR-CMV co-occurrence was scored with hypergeometric tests, and a repertoire-size bias correction was applied to TCR pairs. A later analysis estimated false discovery rates by permuting HLA or CMV assignments 20 times. In a later analysis, co-occurring TCRs were grouped with DBSCAN, and TCRdist sequence similarity was added when clustering was performed within HLA-allele-positive subsets. Repertoires with fewer than 30,000 or more than 120,000 public chains, plus five repertoires with anomalous nucleotide sharing, were excluded from co-occurrence clustering. This is the immuneACCESS table as TCRdb keeps it, with only in-frame sequences that have V and J called. A part of the clones is gone; compared with another copy, unresolved V genes explain less than half, and the rest is unexplained. The V and J calls and the clone size are those of that table, but D and trimming were determined from the DNA. The sample data list hundreds of thousands of clones, and about 75% of these were observed just once. The ten largest make up about 2.2% of the sample.

The sample consisted of PBMCs. This clonotype was obtained from a female donor in good health and CMV-seronegative.

The CDR3 loop reads CASSLGKGAGYGYTF. The sequenced DNA: TGTGCCAGCAGCTTAGGGAAGGGGGCGGGCTATGGCTACACCTTC. Recombination linked TRBV7-2 to TRBJ1-2, with 7 middle bases fitting TRBD1. Trimming leaves V shorter by 1 base and J shorter by 4 bases, with the junction holding 6 bases beyond the gene matches. The germline V gene sets CDR1 to SGHTA and CDR2 to FQGNSA. The CDR3 contains 15 residues, cysteine and phenylalanine counted. The only DNA kept is the CDR3, 45 bases in frame from the first base.